Given below is one TCR beta chain in context. It has no known antigen specificity. One base away there is no much larger clone; base qualities are not given. These data belong to a study of blood T cell repertoires in COVID-19 (TCRdb year 2020). About the study as a whole: Collaborator samples came from the United States, Italy and Spain and covered acute and convalescent phases of COVID-19. The prospective study material was composed of cDNA or gDNA derived from T cells, B-cell-depleted T cells, or PBMCs. The dataset comprised deeply sampled blood TCRbeta repertoires from subjects exposed to, actively infected with, or recovered from COVID-19. The repertoires were released in a freely available public database meant as a resource for research on the immune response to SARS-CoV-2. The samples were drawn from two sources: the first 160 participants of the ongoing ImmuneRACE study, and 1,000 to 1,500 subjects contributed by 6 global collaborators. The sample metadata nearly always contained a de-identified subject ID, COVID-19 status, age in years and sex. HLA class I and class II types, where available, came from metadata supplied by the sample provider rather than from assay-based typing. Paper-wide results and their limitations: The amount of clinical and demographic metadata varied by source and participant and was provided uncurated.

TCRbeta CDR3 regions were amplified from genomic DNA by means of the immunoSEQ Assay, a bias-controlled multiplex PCR. On the study's bioinformatics: The number of nucleated cells in each sample was estimated from the amplification of reference gene primers within the assay. Sequence reads were collapsed and filtered to measure the absolute abundance of every unique TCRbeta CDR3 rearrangement. For each sample, productive Simpson clonality was calculated as the square root of Simpson's diversity index across productive rearrangements. TCRdb re-hosts the immuneACCESS table, in-frame sequences only. Its copies lack some clones; in the studies checked, an unresolved V gene accounts for under half of them, and the cause for the rest is not known. Clone size and V and J calls were adopted from that table, with D and trimming inferred from the DNA. The sample table lists approximately 24,000 clones, 82% of them with a count of one. 30% to 40% of the sample lies in the top ten.

Collaborating institutions collected whole blood in K2EDTA tubes following their own protocols. Collaborator samples were shipped for TCRbeta analysis as frozen whole blood, isolated PBMCs, or DNA extracted from either sample type. V is reduced by 2 bases and J by 4 bases, leaving a spacing of 19 bases between them. The germline V gene provides CDR1 SGDLS and CDR2 YYNGEE. The CDR3 goes from the cysteine to the phenylalanine over 16 residues. Solely the CDR3 DNA is kept, with 48 bases framed from the first base. Sequencing was carried out using peripheral blood. The receptor was isolated from a human donor in a cohort sampled during active COVID-19. The sequence joins TRBV9 to TRBJ2-7; the D gene is perhaps TRBD1, from 6 matching bases. In nucleotides, the sequence is TGTGCCAGCAGCGTCTCGGGACAAGGTTCCGTTTACGAGCAGTACTTC. It translates to CASSVSGQGSVYEQYF.